Listed below are T cell receptor beta chains from one sample, sequenced in a study of blood T cell repertoires in COVID-19. This table comes from immunoSEQ multiplex PCR, and its TCRdb copy is limited to in-frame clones, with some not included. The data contain roughly 150,000 clones, roughly nine tenths of them singletons. The sequenced material came from peripheral blood. All receptors derive from a woman aged 70-85 years with acute or convalescent COVID-19. Both conserved end residues are part of each CDR3.

J	V	CDR3
TRBJ1-1	TRBV20-1	CSASPGQWNTEAFF
TRBJ1-1	TRBV10-3	CAISEGEYTEAFF
TRBJ2-1	TRBV6-2/TRBV6-3	CASSYPYRGQQDEQFF
TRBJ1-4	TRBV7-9	CASSWGDRGGEKLFF
TRBJ2-1	TRBV3-1/TRBV3-2	CASSQDAAASYNEQFF
TRBJ2-1	TRBV19	CASNAQGALRNEQFF
TRBJ2-2	TRBV7-3	CASSLRLNTGELFF
TRBJ1-1	TRBV7-9	CASREGIPEAFF
TRBJ1-5	TRBV2	CASSEREIQPQHF
TRBJ1-2	TRBV19	CASRSGAYGYTF
TRBJ2-1	TRBV20-1	CSASTSGGTNEQFF
TRBJ2-3	TRBV18	CASSPTTSGGTDTQYF
TRBJ2-5	TRBV9	CASSVAGSKETQYF
TRBJ1-1	TRBV6-2/TRBV6-3	CASSYVGPGTEAFF
TRBJ2-3	TRBV7-2	CASSLARGREDTQYF
TRBJ1-4	TRBV27	CASSTLPGQGGEKLFF
TRBJ2-5	TRBV7-8	CASSLLADRTGQTKETQYF
TRBJ2-7	TRBV2	CASSARSSYEQYF
TRBJ1-1	TRBV27	CASRKGTQGLNTEAFF
TRBJ2-5	TRBV6-5	CASSYFGTSGQETQYF
TRBJ1-1	TRBV14	CASSQDSRTEAFF
TRBJ1-5	TRBV3-1/TRBV3-2	CASSQEGGQGYSNQPQHF
TRBJ1-2	TRBV9	CASSESTGGVRLSGYTF
TRBJ1-6	TRBV4-1	CASRSDRGHSPLHF
TRBJ2-5	TRBV11-1	CASSFGNRGIETQYF
TRBJ2-1	TRBV7-2	CASSLRAGSGQLYNEQFF
TRBJ2-3	TRBV6-5	CASRQGSSTDTQYF
TRBJ2-3	TRBV6-5	CASSYGAVAGDTQYF
TRBJ1-3	TRBV5-1	CASSQGTASGNTIYF